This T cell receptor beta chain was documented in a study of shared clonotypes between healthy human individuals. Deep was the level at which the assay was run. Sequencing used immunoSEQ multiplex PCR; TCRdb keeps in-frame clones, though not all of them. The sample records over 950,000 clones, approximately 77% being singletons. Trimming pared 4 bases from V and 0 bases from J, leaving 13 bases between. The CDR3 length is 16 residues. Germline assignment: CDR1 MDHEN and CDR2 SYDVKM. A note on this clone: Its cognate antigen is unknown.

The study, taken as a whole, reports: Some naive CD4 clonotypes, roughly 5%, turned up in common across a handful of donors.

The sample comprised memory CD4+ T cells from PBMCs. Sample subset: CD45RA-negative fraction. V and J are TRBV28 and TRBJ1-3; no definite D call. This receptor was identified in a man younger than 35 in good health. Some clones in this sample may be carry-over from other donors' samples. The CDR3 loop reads CASSSTPRFSGNTIYF. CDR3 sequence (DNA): TGTGCCAGCAGTTCGACCCCAAGGTTCTCTGGAAACACCATATATTTT.